Below are 3 T cell receptor beta chains sequenced from a single sample in a study of blood T cells in healthy people across ages. It was with a sample-barcoded 5' primer and a J-beta primer mix that a second PCR of about 7 to 12 cycles was run. TCRdb itself ran the 5' RACE reads through MiXCR, one entry per CDR3 protein. Here the sample spans some 1,000,000 distinct CDR3 sequences, about 23% being singletons. The same sample was also studied in work on T cells of mothers and their children.

The sample comprised blood. Every receptor here comes from a girl aged 2-10 years in good health.

This clonotype has more than one count but fewer than ten. The germline gene is not matched at one end of the junction; a read error may be the cause. The V call is TRBV12-3 or TRBV12-4, the J call TRBJ2-7; no firm D call. CDR3 size: 13 residues. In DNA, the CDR3 is TGTGCCAGCAGTTCCCGACAATATTACGAGCGGTACTTC. Translating gives CASSSRQYYERYF.

The V gene is TRBV29-1, the J gene TRBJ2-2; weak D call: TRBD1 (5 bases). The V end lost 2 bases, the J end lost 1 base, and 11 bases lay between the germline ends. CDR3 size: 15 residues. Germline V CDR1 and CDR2: SQVTM, ANQGSEA. CDR3 DNA: TGCAGCGTTGAACGGCGACAGATGAACACCGGGGAGCTGTTTTTT. Its protein product is CSVERRQMNTGELFF.

This clonotype was detected only a few times. This rearrangement joins TRBV10-3 to TRBJ1-1; D possibly corresponds to TRBD1 (5 bases). CDR1 is ENHRY and CDR2 is SYGVKD in the germline V gene. The length of the CDR3 is 12 residues. V was shortened by 11 bases and J by 0 bases, with 10 bases between the two germline ends. This CDR3 is CAVGQLNTEAFF. The CDR3 DNA reads as TGTGCCGTGGGGCAGTTGAACACTGAAGCTTTCTTT.